Here is one T cell receptor beta chain with its context. These data belong to a study of PD-1 and CTLA-4 blockade in melanoma. Libraries were prepared by immunoSEQ multiplex PCR; TCRdb keeps only in-frame clonotypes and omits some of them. The top ten hold 30% to 45% of the sample, which has 7,000 to 8,500 clones, roughly 80% seen once. Trimming took 4 bases from V and 3 from J, leaving 13 bases between them. The length of the CDR3 is 13 residues. The V gene's germline CDR1 is SQVTM and CDR2 ANQGSEA. The rearrangement uses TRBV29-1 and TRBJ2-7; D is perhaps TRBD2 (5 bases). Sequencing used CD8+ T cells from peripheral blood, obtained before anti-PD-1 treatment. This TCR derives from a human donor with melanoma. CDR3 in amino acids: CSVARGLGYEQYF. The CDR3 coding sequence is TGCAGCGTTGCTCGAGGGTTAGGCTACGAGCAGTACTTC.